Described below is a single TCR beta chain sequence and its context. Participants had their cohort set by participant-reported clinical history. This sample is drawn from a study of blood T cell repertoires in COVID-19. Per the original methods: Reference gene primer amplification gave estimated nucleated cell counts. The assay was immunoSEQ multiplex PCR, and TCRdb's table has in-frame clones only and misses some. V and J calls and clone size are given by that table; D and trimming were obtained from the DNA. The sample has around 170,000 clones; more than 75% are singletons. This CDR3 region has 18 residues. Per germline, CDR1 SGHAT and CDR2 FQNNGV. V dropped 4 bases and J dropped 1; count of bases not matched to a gene: 5.

This sequence originates from a woman aged 30 to 39 who had recovered from COVID-19. Sequencing was carried out using PBMCs or T cells enriched from blood (not recorded which). J is TRBJ2-3 and V is TRBV11-2; TRBD2 aligns across 16 bases. CDR3 coding DNA: TGTGCCAGCAGCTCGGGACTAGCGGGAGGGCTGGGCACAGATACGCAGTATTTT. Translating gives CASSSGLAGGLGTDTQYF. The full variable domain, rest sourced from reference TRBV11-2 and TRBJ2-3, is EAGVAQSPRYKIIEKRQSVAFWCNPISGHATLYWYQQILGQGPKLLIQFQNNGVVDDSQLPKDRFSAERLKGVDSTLKIQPAKLEDSAVYLCASSSGLAGGLGTDTQYFGPGTRLTVL.